The T cell receptor beta chain under discussion was sequenced for a study of T cells in Graves' hyperthyroidism and ophthalmopathy. Template material for amplifying TCR beta CDR3 regions consisted of RNA transcripts. In the first-round RT-PCR of the TCR CDR3, the HTBI primer set was used. TCRdb ran MiXCR on the multiplex PCR reads and lists one entry per CDR3 protein. The sample consists of 550,000 to 800,000 distinct CDR3 sequences, less than 20% of them appearing once. Germline V gives CDR1 MDHEN, CDR2 SYDVKM. Deletions cut 2 bases from V and 2 bases from J, with 19 bases between. The CDR3 has 17 residues.

The V and J genes are TRBV28 and TRBJ2-7; D is uncertain. The source material was blood. This TCR was recovered from a man aged 18 to 35 with Graves' hyperthyroidism. As DNA, the CDR3 is TGTGCCAGCAGTTTAGGTTGGCGGAATCCTCCAGCCTACGAGCAGTACTTC. The encoded protein is CASSLGWRNPPAYEQYF.